This TCR beta chain was recorded in a study of T cell responses to AZD1222 COVID-19 vaccine (dated by TCRdb to the early 2020s). Some background on the complete study: AZD1222 recipients with second doses at about 4 weeks or about 12 weeks were pooled, because spike-specific TCR depth and breadth did not differ between schedules. TCR sequencing was performed for 230 to 250 trial participants, of whom about 200 were given two doses of AZD1222 and roughly 25 were given two doses of MenACWY control vaccine. Trial participants were enrolled into age subgroups of 18-55, 56-69 and 70-plus years, which contained roughly 140, 27 and 60 TCR-sequenced participants, respectively. The paper as a whole reports these results and caveats: The vaccine-associated CD4 TCRs covered the entire spike protein, and the dominant responses fell in regions 160-218 and 743-854. Participants were mostly white British and included more females than males, and it was suggested by the authors that clonal diversity may have been underestimated. Spike-specific TCR breadth and depth rose significantly after two AZD1222 doses compared with day 0 and with MenACWY recipients. Conclusions about previously exposed vaccinees are limited because only five to seven AZD1222 recipients were SARS-CoV-2 seropositive at baseline. In the small 56-69-year group, the increase in depth fell short of significance, most likely because of low power. Because no day 14 peak-response samples were available, repertoires were characterized only after the peak T cell response. Epitopes outside the regions mutated in the B.1.351 and B.1.1.7 variants were reportedly recognized by nearly half of the unique spike-specific TCRs.

The germline V gene sets CDR1 to SGDLS and CDR2 to YYNGEE. Inclusive of the bounding cysteine and phenylalanine, the CDR3 is 15 residues long. Solely the CDR3 DNA is kept, with 45 bases framed from the first base. V lost 3 bases and J lost 2 bases; the stretch between them is 15 bases long. For this clone: Its antigen target is currently unknown. No much larger clonotype is one base removed from it; base qualities were not supplied.

The sample's time point, from its label and the paper: baseline before first vaccination. Vaccinee samples were obtained from the UK trials COV001 and COV002, which included a single-blind randomized controlled phase 2/3 trial of AZD1222 (ChAdOx1 nCoV-19) in healthy adults. For TCRbeta chain sequencing, PBMC samples were collected from trial participants at day 0 and at day 28 after the second dose. The CDR3 regions of human TCRbeta chains were subjected to immunosequencing. Processing in the source paper ran as follows. TCRs in the repertoires were matched against a reference library of SARS-CoV-2-specific TCRs that had been generated with the MIRA antigen-specificity platform. Breadth meant the fraction of unique TCRs that were SARS-CoV-2-associated, whereas depth meant the fraction of total T cells that were SARS-CoV-2-associated. Using the MIRA data, each spike-specific TCR was mapped to the spike region that the TCR reacts to and placed in a CD4 or CD8 class. Log10-transformed breadth and depth values were compared by one-way ANOVA with Sidak's multiple comparisons tests. Drawn from immuneACCESS, this table holds only the in-frame rearrangements with V and J called that TCRdb kept. Clones are partly lost; checked studies trace under half to an unresolved V gene and leave the rest unexplained. V, J and clone size were drawn from that table, and D and trimming were deduced from the DNA. The sample profile shows over 100,000 clones; 70% to 90% of them were found once. The ten largest make up about 20% of the sample.

The sample consisted of peripheral blood, taken on day 0 of AZD1222 vaccination. This receptor was identified in an adult in good health. The chain couples TRBV9 to TRBJ2-7; D gene: possibly TRBD1, on 5 matching bases. The CDR3 region has the sequence CASSAQGGPTYEQYF. The DNA is TGTGCCAGCAGCGCGCAGGGCGGCCCGACCTACGAGCAGTACTTC. Where the CDR3 stops, the reference TRBV9 and TRBJ2-7 genes take over; the full variable domain is DSGVTQTPKHLITATGQRVTLRCSPRSGDLSVYWYQQSLDQGLQFLIQYYNGEERAKGNILERFSAQQFPDLHSELNLSSLELGDSALYFCASSAQGGPTYEQYFGPGTRLTVT.